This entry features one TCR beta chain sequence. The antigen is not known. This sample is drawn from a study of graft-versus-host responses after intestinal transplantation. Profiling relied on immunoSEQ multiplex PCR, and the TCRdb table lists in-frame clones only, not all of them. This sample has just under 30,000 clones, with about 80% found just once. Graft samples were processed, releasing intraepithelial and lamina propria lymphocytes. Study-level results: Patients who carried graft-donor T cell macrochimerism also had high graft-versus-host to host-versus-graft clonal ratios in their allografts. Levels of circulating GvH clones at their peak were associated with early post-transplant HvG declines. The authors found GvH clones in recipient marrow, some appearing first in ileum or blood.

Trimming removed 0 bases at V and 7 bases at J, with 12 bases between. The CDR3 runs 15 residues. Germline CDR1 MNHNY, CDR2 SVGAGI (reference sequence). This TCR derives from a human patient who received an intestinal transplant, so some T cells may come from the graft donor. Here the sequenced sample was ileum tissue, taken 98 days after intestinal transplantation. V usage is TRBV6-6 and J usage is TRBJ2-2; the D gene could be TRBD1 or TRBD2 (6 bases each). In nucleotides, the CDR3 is TGTGCCAGCAGTTACTCAGGGGGGCCCGGCGGGGAGCTGTTTTTT. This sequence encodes CASSYSGGPGGELFF.